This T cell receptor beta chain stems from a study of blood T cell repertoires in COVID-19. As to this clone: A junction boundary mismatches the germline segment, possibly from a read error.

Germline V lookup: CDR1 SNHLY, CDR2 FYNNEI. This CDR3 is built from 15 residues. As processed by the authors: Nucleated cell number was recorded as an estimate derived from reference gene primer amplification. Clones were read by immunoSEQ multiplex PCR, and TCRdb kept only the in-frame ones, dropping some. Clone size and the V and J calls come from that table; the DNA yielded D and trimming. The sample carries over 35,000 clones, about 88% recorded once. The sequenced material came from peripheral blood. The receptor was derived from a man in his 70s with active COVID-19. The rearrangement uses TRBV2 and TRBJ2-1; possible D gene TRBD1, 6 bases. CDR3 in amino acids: CASTEEQGIGNEQFF. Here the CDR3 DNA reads TGTGCCAGCACTGAAGAACAGGGTATTGGTAATGAGCAGTTCTTC.